This T cell receptor (beta chain) is drawn from a study of Ad26.COV2.S vaccination and SARS-CoV-2 variants. Study-level information: The donor participated in the COV1001 trial, in its Ad26.COV2.S arm.

Treatment in this sample: around 19 received Ad26.COV2.S at low or high dose, single or two shots; roughly 5 received placebo; per-sample allocation not given. The study sampled participants on day 63 after the first vaccine or placebo injection. Generated by immunoSEQ multiplex PCR, the TCRdb table keeps only in-frame clones and is missing some. Of around 450,000 clones listed, around 90% are singletons. The sequence was collected from a person between 18 and 65 years old who received the Ad26.COV2.S COVID-19 vaccine or a placebo. Material: peripheral blood, obtained in a trial of Ad26.COV2.S vaccine versus placebo.

The CDR3 spells CASSLDLPAGTKETQYF. The CDR3 DNA reads as TGTGCCAGCAGCTTAGATCTTCCGGCCGGGACAAAAGAGACCCAGTACTTC. The chain employs TRBV11-2 and TRBJ2-5, with a tentative D call TRBD1 (6 bases). V lost 0 bases and J 3 bases, leaving 17 bases between the germline ends. The CDR3 length is 17 residues. Germline-derived CDR1 and CDR2 are SGHAT and FQNNGV.